Sequencing of this T cell receptor (beta chain) was carried out in a study of blood T cell repertoires in COVID-19. Study overall: Acute and convalescent COVID-19 specimens originated in the United States, Italy and Spain. From T cells, B-cell-depleted T cells, or PBMCs came the material, which was cDNA or gDNA.

Between the trimmed V and J ends, which lost 10 bases and 5 bases, there was a span of 17 bases. CDR3 size: 14 residues. The germline gives CDR1 SGHTA, CDR2 FQGNSA. Data came from immunoSEQ multiplex PCR; TCRdb stores just in-frame clones and leaves some out. The table shows over 100,000 clones, with 75% to 90% occurring only once. Input material: peripheral blood. V usage is TRBV7-2 and J usage is TRBJ2-2; a weak D match, TRBD2 (6 bases). The receptor was derived from a human donor with acute or convalescent COVID-19. The donor label of this sample is uncertain. The CDR3 reads CATAGTRYTGELFF. DNA of the CDR3: TGTGCCACCGCCGGGACTCGTTATACCGGGGAGCTGTTTTTT. Full variable domain (remainder filled in from reference TRBV7-2 and TRBJ2-2): GAGVSQSPSNKVTEKGKDVELRCDPISGHTALYWYRQSLGQGLEFLIYFQGNSAPDKSGLPSDRFSAERTGGSVSTLTIQRTQQEDSAVYLCATAGTRYTGELFFGEGSRLTVL.